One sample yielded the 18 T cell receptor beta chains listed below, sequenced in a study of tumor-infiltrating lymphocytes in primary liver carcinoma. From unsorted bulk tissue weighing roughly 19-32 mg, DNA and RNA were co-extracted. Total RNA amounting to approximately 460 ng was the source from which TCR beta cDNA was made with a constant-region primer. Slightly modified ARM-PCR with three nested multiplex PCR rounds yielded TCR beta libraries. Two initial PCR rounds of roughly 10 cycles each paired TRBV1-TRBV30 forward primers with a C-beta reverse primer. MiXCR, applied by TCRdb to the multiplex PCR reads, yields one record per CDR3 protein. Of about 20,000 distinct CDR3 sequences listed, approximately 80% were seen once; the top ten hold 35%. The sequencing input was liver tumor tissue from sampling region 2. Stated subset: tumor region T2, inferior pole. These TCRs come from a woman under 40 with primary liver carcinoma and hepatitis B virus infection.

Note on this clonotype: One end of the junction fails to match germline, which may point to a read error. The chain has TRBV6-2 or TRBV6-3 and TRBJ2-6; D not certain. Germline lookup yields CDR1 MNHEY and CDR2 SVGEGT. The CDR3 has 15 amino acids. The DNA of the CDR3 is TGTACCAGCAGTTACGGTGGGGTTGGAGCCAACGTCCTGACTTTC. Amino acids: CTSSYGGVGANVLTF.

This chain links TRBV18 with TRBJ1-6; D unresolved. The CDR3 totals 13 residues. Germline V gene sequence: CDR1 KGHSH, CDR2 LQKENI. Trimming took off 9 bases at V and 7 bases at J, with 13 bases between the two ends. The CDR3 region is CASLGQLNSPLHF. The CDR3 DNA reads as TGTGCCAGTTTGGGCCAGCTCAATTCACCCCTCCACTTT.

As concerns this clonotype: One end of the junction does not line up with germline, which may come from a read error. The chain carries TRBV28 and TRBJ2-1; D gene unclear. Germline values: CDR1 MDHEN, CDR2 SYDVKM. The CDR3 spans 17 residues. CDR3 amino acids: CASSSDQSAKEQYEQFF. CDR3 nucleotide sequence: TGTGCCAGTAGTTCCGATCAGTCAGCCAAGGAACAATATGAGCAGTTCTTC.

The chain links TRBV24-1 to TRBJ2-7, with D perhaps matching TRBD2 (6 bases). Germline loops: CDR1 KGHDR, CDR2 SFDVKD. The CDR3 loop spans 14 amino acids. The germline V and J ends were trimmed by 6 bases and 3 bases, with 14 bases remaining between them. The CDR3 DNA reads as TGTGCCACCAGTCGGGGACGGGGGTGCTACGAGCAGTACTTC. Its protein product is CATSRGRGCYEQYF.

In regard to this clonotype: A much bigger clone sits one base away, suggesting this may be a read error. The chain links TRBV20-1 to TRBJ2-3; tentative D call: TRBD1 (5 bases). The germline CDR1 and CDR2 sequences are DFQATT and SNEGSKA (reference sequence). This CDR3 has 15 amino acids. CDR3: CSVRATLGGTDTQYF. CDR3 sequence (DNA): TGCAGTGTTAGAGCGACTCTAGGGGGCACAGATACGCAGTATTTT.

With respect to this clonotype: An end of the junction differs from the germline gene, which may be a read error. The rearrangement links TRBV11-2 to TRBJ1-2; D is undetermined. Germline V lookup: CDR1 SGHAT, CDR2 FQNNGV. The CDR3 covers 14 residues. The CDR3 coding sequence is TGTGCCAGCAACTTAAGGGAAGTTAACTATGACTACACCTTC. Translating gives CASNLREVNYDYTF.

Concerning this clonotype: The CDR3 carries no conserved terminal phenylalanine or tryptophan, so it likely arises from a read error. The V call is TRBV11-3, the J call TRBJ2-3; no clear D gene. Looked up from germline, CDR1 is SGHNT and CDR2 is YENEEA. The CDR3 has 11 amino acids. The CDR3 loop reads CPGRYTDTQYY. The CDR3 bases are TGTCCCGGCCGCTACACAGATACGCAGTATTAT.

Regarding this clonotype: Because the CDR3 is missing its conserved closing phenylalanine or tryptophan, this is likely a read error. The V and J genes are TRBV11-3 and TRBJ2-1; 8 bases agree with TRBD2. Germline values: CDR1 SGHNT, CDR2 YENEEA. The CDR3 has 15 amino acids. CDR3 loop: CAISRLARGGYEQFS. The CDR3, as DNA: TGTGCCATCAGCCGACTAGCGAGGGGGGGGTATGAGCAGTTCTCC.

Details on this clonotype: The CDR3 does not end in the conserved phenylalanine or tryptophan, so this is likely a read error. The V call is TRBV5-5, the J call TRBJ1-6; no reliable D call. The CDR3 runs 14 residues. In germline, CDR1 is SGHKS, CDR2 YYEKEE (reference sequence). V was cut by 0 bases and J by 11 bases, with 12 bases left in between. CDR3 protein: CASSLDVSDPPLHY. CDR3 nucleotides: TGTGCCAGCAGCTTGGACGTCAGTGATCCACCCCTCCACTAT.

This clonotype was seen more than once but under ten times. This CDR3 reads CARSLPPPNTDTQYF. The DNA for the CDR3 is TGTGCCAGAAGTCTTCCCCCTCCTAACACAGATACGCAGTATTTT. This chain uses TRBV12-3 or TRBV12-4 with TRBJ2-3; D is uncertain. The CDR3 sequence is 15 residues long. V shed 9 bases and J shed 2 bases, with 18 bases lying between them.

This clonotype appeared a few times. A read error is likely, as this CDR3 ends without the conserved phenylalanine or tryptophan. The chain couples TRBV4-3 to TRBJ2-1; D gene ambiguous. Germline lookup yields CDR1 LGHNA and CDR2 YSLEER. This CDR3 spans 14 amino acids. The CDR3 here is CASSHTELVNEQFS. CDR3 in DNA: TGCGCGAGTAGCCACACAGAGTTGGTCAATGAGCAGTTCTCC.

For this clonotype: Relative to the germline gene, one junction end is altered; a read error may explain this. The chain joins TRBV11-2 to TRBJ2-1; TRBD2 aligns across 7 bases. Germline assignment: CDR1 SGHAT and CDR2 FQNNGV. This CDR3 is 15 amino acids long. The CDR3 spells CACSLVIRGEHEQFF. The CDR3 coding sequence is TGTGCCTGCAGCTTAGTCATTCGGGGGGAACATGAGCAGTTCTTT.

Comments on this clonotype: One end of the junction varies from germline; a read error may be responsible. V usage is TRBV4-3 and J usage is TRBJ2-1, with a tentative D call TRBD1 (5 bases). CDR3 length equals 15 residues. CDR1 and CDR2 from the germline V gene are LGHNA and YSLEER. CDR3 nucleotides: TGCTCCAGCAGCCAGGGAATGAAAGGGTCCGGTGAGCAGTTCTTC. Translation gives CSSSQGMKGSGEQFF.

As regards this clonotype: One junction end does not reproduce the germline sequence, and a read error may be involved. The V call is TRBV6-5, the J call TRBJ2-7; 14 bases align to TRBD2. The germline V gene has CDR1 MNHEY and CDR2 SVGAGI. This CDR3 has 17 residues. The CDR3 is CAGSFAGTSGSPYEQYF. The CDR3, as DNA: TGTGCCGGCAGCTTCGCTGGGACTAGCGGGAGCCCCTACGAGCAGTACTTC.

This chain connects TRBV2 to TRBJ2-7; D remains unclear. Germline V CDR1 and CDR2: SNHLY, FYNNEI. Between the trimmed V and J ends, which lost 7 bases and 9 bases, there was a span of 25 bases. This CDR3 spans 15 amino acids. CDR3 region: CASTDLRPGTNGQYF. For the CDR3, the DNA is TGTGCCAGCACTGATCTGCGGCCAGGAACCAACGGGCAGTACTTC. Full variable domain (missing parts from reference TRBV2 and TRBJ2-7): EPEVTQTPSHQVTQMGQEVILRCVPISNHLYFYWYRQILGQKVEFLVSFYNNEISEKSEIFDDQFSVERPDGSNFTLKIRSTKLEDSAMYFCASTDLRPGTNGQYFGPGTRLTVT.

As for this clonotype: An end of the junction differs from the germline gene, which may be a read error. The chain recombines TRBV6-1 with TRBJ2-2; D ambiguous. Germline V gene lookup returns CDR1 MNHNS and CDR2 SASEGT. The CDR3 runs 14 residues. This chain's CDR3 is CTSSDNWETGELFF. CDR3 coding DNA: TGTACCAGCAGTGACAACTGGGAAACCGGGGAGCTGTTTTTT.

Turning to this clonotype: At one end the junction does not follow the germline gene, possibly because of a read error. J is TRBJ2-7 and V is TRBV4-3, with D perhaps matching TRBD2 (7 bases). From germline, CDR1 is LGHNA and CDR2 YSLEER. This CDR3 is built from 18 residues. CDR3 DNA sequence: TGCGCCAGCAGCCAAGCTGTGACGGGGGGCCACATTTGCTACGAGCAGCACTTC. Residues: CASSQAVTGGHICYEQHF.

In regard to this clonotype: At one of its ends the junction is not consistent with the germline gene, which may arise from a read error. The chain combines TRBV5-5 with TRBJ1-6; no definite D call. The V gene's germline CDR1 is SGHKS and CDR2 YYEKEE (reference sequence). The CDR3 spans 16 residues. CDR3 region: CASSYSLRSYNSLLQF. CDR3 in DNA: TGTGCCAGCAGCTATAGCTTGAGGTCCTATAATTCACTCCTCCAATTT.